The 32 T cell receptor beta chains below all came from one sample that was sequenced in a study of identical twins. A single record per CDR3 protein comes from TCRdb applying MiXCR to the 5' RACE reads. The sample lists about 160,000 distinct CDR3 sequences; 3.5% were seen once. The sequencing input was memory T cells sorted from blood. The receptor set was obtained from a man between 18 and 29 years old in good health.

This clonotype was counted at least ten times. This chain uses TRBV5-4 with TRBJ2-2, with D possibly being TRBD1 or TRBD2 (5 bases each). Trimming removed 0 bases at V and 5 bases at J, with 11 bases between. CDR1 is SGHNT, CDR2 YYREEE, per germline (reference sequence). The CDR3 covers 15 residues. The CDR3 coding sequence is TGTGCCAGCAGCTTGGGGGACGGGTCGACCGGGGAGCTGTTTTTT. Translation: CASSLGDGSTGELFF.

This clonotype came up a few times. This chain links TRBV20-1 with TRBJ2-7; 9 nucleotides align to TRBD1. V lost 5 bases, J lost 8 bases, and 13 bases stayed unmatched. The CDR3 loop spans 14 amino acids. Germline assignment: CDR1 DFQATT and CDR2 SNEGSKA (reference sequence). CDR3 amino acids: CSAPTGTGISKQYF. The CDR3 DNA sequence: TGCAGTGCTCCCACCGGGACAGGGATTAGTAAGCAGTACTTC.

This rearrangement joins TRBV6-1 to TRBJ1-5; 7 bases match TRBD1. This CDR3 is built from 17 residues. After removal of 7 bases from V and 0 bases from J, the junction contained 12 bases not matched to a gene. Germline values: CDR1 MNHNS, CDR2 SASEGT. CDR3 bases: TGTGCCAGCAAAGCTTCCCGGGACAGCTATAGCAATCAGCCCCAGCATTTT. Its translation is CASKASRDSYSNQPQHF.

This clonotype was counted many times. The chain has TRBV24-1 and TRBJ2-5; no reliable D call. The CDR3 is 11 residues long. Germline V gene lookup returns CDR1 KGHDR and CDR2 SFDVKD. V lost 4 bases and J 8 bases, leaving 7 bases between the germline ends. The CDR3 protein is CATSDLSTQYF. Written as DNA, the CDR3 is TGTGCCACCAGTGACCTATCTACCCAGTACTTC.

This clonotype has at least ten counts. V and J are TRBV6-2 or TRBV6-3 and TRBJ1-1; D gene unclear. CDR3 length: 13 residues. Germline V gene sequence: CDR1 MNHEY, CDR2 SVGEGT. Trimming removed 5 bases at V and 5 bases at J, with 12 bases between. CDR3 sequence: CASSIPGRTEAFF. DNA of the CDR3: TGTGCCAGCAGTATTCCGGGTAGGACTGAAGCTTTCTTT.

This clonotype was detected many times. The chain links TRBV24-1 to TRBJ1-2, with 10 bases lining up with TRBD1. CDR3 size: 17 residues. The V and J ends lost 3 bases and 0 bases, in that order; junction bases with no gene match: 6. The germline V gene has CDR1 KGHDR and CDR2 SFDVKD. The CDR3 sequence: CATSDPGTGDSNYGYTF. The CDR3 nucleotides read TGTGCCACCAGTGATCCCGGGACAGGGGATTCTAACTATGGCTACACCTTC.

This clonotype has at least ten counts. V usage is TRBV2 and J usage is TRBJ2-1, with D unclear. The V and J ends lost 6 bases and 6 bases respectively, with 12 bases between them. Germline V CDR1 and CDR2: SNHLY, FYNNEI. The CDR3 is 13 residues long. CDR3 coding DNA: TGTGCCAGCAGCCCCCAGGTCAGCAATGAGCAGTTCTTC. It specifies CASSPQVSNEQFF.

This clonotype was detected many times. This CDR3 is CATGRENQPQHF. Written as DNA, the CDR3 is TGTGCCACCGGTAGGGAAAATCAGCCCCAGCATTTT. The V and J genes are TRBV15 and TRBJ1-5; D is unclear. The V gene's germline CDR1 is LNHNV and CDR2 YYDKDF (reference sequence). The CDR3 extends over 12 amino acids. The germline V and J ends were trimmed by 8 bases and 4 bases, with 9 bases remaining between them. The full variable domain, its missing parts supplied by reference TRBV15 and TRBJ1-5, is DAMVIQNPRYQVTQFGKPVTLSCSQTLNHNVMYWYQQKSSQAPKLLFHYYDKDFNNEADTPDNFQSRRPNTSFCFLDIRSPGLGDTAMYLCATGRENQPQHFGDGTRLSIL.

This clonotype was observed at least ten times. The chain couples TRBV20-1 to TRBJ2-3; 8 bases line up with TRBD2. This CDR3 spans 13 amino acids. Germline lookup yields CDR1 DFQATT and CDR2 SNEGSKA (reference sequence). V shed 7 bases and J 0 bases; nucleotides not matched to a gene: 3. The CDR3, as DNA: TGCAGTGTCCGCGGGGGGAGCACAGATACGCAGTATTTT. Protein product: CSVRGGSTDTQYF.

This clonotype was observed at least ten times. V is TRBV12-3 or TRBV12-4 and J is TRBJ1-2; maybe TRBD1 (5 bases). This CDR3 is built from 11 residues. Trimming removed 6 bases from V and 6 bases from J, with 8 bases in between. The CDR3 coding sequence is TGTGCCAGCAGAACAGGAGATGGCTACACCTTC. Its translation is CASRTGDGYTF.

This clonotype was counted at least ten times. This chain's CDR3 is CASSLSGREETQYF. The CDR3 coding sequence is TGTGCCAGCAGCTTGAGCGGGCGTGAAGAGACCCAGTACTTC. The rearrangement uses TRBV4-2 and TRBJ2-5; maybe TRBD2 (6 bases). V lost 5 bases, J lost 3 bases, and 13 bases lay in between. Germline CDR1 reads LGHNA; CDR2 reads YNFKEQ. This CDR3 is built from 14 residues.

This clonotype was seen many times. This chain uses TRBV7-8 with TRBJ2-2; TRBD1 might be the D (6 bases). V lost 4 bases to trimming and J lost 2 bases, with 11 bases between them. CDR1 is SGHVS and CDR2 is FQNEAQ in the germline V gene. The CDR3 contains 15 residues. The CDR3 is CASSSQGPNTGELFF. CDR3 DNA: TGTGCCAGCAGCTCACAGGGACCTAACACCGGGGAGCTGTTTTTT.

The table lists this clonotype with many counts. The chain joins TRBV7-9 to TRBJ2-5, with 11 bases fitting TRBD2. With 5 bases clipped from V and 1 base from J, the junction kept 6 bases outside the gene matches. Germline CDR1 reads SEHNR; CDR2 reads FQNEAQ (reference sequence). The CDR3 sequence is 16 residues long. The CDR3 protein is CASSDPTSGGQETQYF. The DNA for the CDR3 is TGTGCCAGCAGCGACCCTACTAGCGGGGGCCAAGAGACCCAGTACTTC.

This clonotype was recorded at least ten times. One end of the junction varies from germline; a read error may be responsible. This chain connects TRBV9 to TRBJ2-7; 7 bases match TRBD1. Germline V gene lookup returns CDR1 SGDLS and CDR2 YYNGEE. The CDR3 sequence is 15 residues long. The CDR3 DNA is TGCCCCAGCAGCGAAGGGGCAGGGGGTTCCTACGAGCAGTACTTC. This codes for CPSSEGAGGSYEQYF. Full variable domain (rest looked up from reference TRBV9 and TRBJ2-7): DSGVTQTPKHLITATGQRVTLRCSPRSGDLSVYWYQQSLDQGLQFLIQYYNGEERAKGNILERFSAQQFPDLHSELNLSSLELGDSALYFCPSSEGAGGSYEQYFGPGTRLTVT.

The rearrangement uses TRBV5-1 and TRBJ2-1, with D perhaps matching TRBD1 (6 bases). Germline-derived CDR1 and CDR2 are SGHRS and YFSETQ. This CDR3 comprises 16 residues. Trimming took off 0 bases at V and 4 bases at J, with 14 bases between the two ends. The CDR3 sequence: CASSLGTQGLYNEQFF. CDR3 nucleotides: TGCGCCAGCAGCTTGGGTACACAGGGATTATACAATGAGCAGTTCTTC.

The V call is TRBV24-1, the J call TRBJ2-2; perhaps D is TRBD1 or TRBD2 (6 bases each). Trimming left V 1 base short and J 3 bases short, with 11 bases between. The length of the CDR3 is 16 residues. CDR1 is KGHDR and CDR2 is SFDVKD in the germline V gene. CDR3 sequence reads: CATSDLKRGDTGELFF. The CDR3 DNA reads as TGTGCCACCAGTGATTTAAAAAGGGGGGACACCGGGGAGCTGTTTTTT.

This clonotype was counted at least ten times. The chain joins TRBV5-1 to TRBJ2-7; 7 nucleotides line up with TRBD1. CDR1 SGHRS and CDR2 YFSETQ come from the germline V gene. This CDR3 region has 13 residues. With 8 bases clipped from V and 5 bases from J, the junction kept 10 bases outside the gene matches. As DNA, the CDR3 is TGCGCCAGTCGCCGGGACAGTCAACACGAGCAGTACTTC. Its translation: CASRRDSQHEQYF.

This clonotype was detected ten times or more. V gene TRBV15 combines with J gene TRBJ1-4; no clear D. V shed 0 bases and J shed 5 bases, with 7 bases lying between them. This CDR3 region has 14 residues. Germline V gives CDR1 LNHNV, CDR2 YYDKDF (reference sequence). The DNA of the CDR3 is TGTGCCACCAGCAGAGAATTGGGGAATGAAAAACTGTTTTTT. This codes for CATSRELGNEKLFF.

This clonotype was counted only a few times. The V gene is TRBV5-4, the J gene TRBJ2-5, with 13 positions matching TRBD2. The CDR3 covers 17 residues. The junction had 8 bases not matched to a gene; V was cut back by 1 base and J by 5 bases. CDR1 and CDR2 (germline): SGHNT, YYREEE (reference sequence). The DNA of the CDR3 is TGTGCCAGCAGCTTGCCGGGACTAGCGGGACGGTGGGAGACCCAGTACTTC. It encodes CASSLPGLAGRWETQYF.

In this sample, this clonotype turned up many times. The chain combines TRBV7-8 with TRBJ2-5; no reliable D call. The CDR3 runs to 11 residues. Looked up from germline, CDR1 is SGHVS and CDR2 is FQNEAQ. V lost 5 bases to trimming and J lost 7 bases, with 8 bases between them. CDR3 bases: TGTGCCAGCAGCGCCAAGGGGACCCAGTACTTC. It encodes CASSAKGTQYF.

This clonotype was observed a handful of times. The V call is TRBV29-1, the J call TRBJ2-5; D ambiguous. V lost 1 base and J lost 5, with 11 bases in between. This CDR3 contains 13 residues. Germline V gives CDR1 SQVTM, CDR2 ANQGSEA. The CDR3: CSVEGHLGETQYF. The CDR3 DNA follows: TGCAGCGTTGAAGGACACCTTGGGGAGACCCAGTACTTC.

This clonotype was observed many times. J is TRBJ2-7 and V is TRBV6-2 or TRBV6-3; the match to TRBD2 covers 9 bases. The CDR3 consists of 12 residues. Germline V gene sequence: CDR1 MNHEY, CDR2 SVGEGT. J lost 1 base, V lost 8 bases, and 0 bases had no gene match. The CDR3 sequence is CASLAGSYEQYF. In DNA, the CDR3 is TGTGCCAGCCTAGCGGGATCCTACGAGCAGTACTTC.

In its sample, this clonotype was seen many times. The chain has TRBV12-2 and TRBJ2-7; TRBD1 reflects the table's D call only, with no check against the DNA. TRBV12-2 constitutes a pseudogene. The CDR3 length is 14 residues. CDR3 in amino acids: CASRPGRGLYEQYF. CDR3 coding DNA: TGTGCAAGTCGCCCCGGAAGGGGGTTGTACGAGCAGTACTTC.

This clonotype appeared many times. This rearrangement joins TRBV7-9 to TRBJ1-2; TRBD1 might be the D (5 bases). The CDR3 length is 13 residues. V was trimmed by 3 bases and J by 8 bases, leaving 13 bases between them. In germline, CDR1 is SEHNR, CDR2 FQNEAQ (reference sequence). CDR3 nucleotide sequence: TGTGCCAGCAGCTTCCCCTCCTGGGGGGGCTACACCTTC. This gives the protein CASSFPSWGGYTF.

This clonotype was detected ten times or more. The chain is built from TRBV7-3 and TRBJ2-2, with TRBD2 matching over 14 bases. Per the germline V gene, CDR1 is SGHTA and CDR2 is FQGTGA. The CDR3 covers 15 residues. The V segment lost 6 bases and the J segment 6 bases; nucleotides outside the gene matches: 3. As DNA, the CDR3 is TGTGCCAGCAGACCGGGACTAGCGGGAGCCGGGGAGCTGTTTTTT. Residues: CASRPGLAGAGELFF.

This clonotype was seen many times. The rearrangement links TRBV7-9 to TRBJ2-6; D perhaps matches TRBD1 (5 bases). Deletions cut 5 bases from V and 0 bases from J, with 23 bases between. CDR3 length: 20 residues. Germline V CDR1 and CDR2: SEHNR, FQNEAQ (reference sequence). DNA for the CDR3: TGTGCCAGCAGCCACCCGAACAGGCCCAGTACTTACTCTGGGGCCAACGTCCTGACTTTC. Encoded protein: CASSHPNRPSTYSGANVLTF.

This clonotype was recorded many times. The rearrangement links TRBV20-1 to TRBJ1-5; the D is unclear. Trimming removed 4 bases from V and 3 bases from J, with 10 bases in between. Germline V gives CDR1 DFQATT, CDR2 SNEGSKA (reference sequence). The CDR3 has 13 residues. CDR3 in amino acids: CSAIPRANQPQHF. CDR3 bases: TGCAGTGCTATCCCCCGAGCCAATCAGCCCCAGCATTTT.

This clonotype was counted many times. The chain links TRBV12-5 to TRBJ2-7; 9 nucleotides line up with TRBD1. Germline V gene sequence: CDR1 LGHNT, CDR2 FRNRAP. The CDR3 sequence is 16 residues long. J lost 2 bases, V lost 1 base, and 6 bases had no gene match. CDR3 residues: CASGLDPGQGAYEQYV. The CDR3 DNA reads as TGTGCTAGTGGTTTGGACCCGGGACAGGGAGCCTACGAGCAGTACGTC.

This clonotype was counted many times. This chain connects TRBV19 to TRBJ2-2; 8 bases are shared with TRBD1. Germline V gives CDR1 LNHDA, CDR2 SQIVND (reference sequence). The V gene end was trimmed by 9 bases and the J gene end by 1 base; junction bases not matched to a gene: 7. This CDR3 has 15 amino acids. CDR3 sequence: CARLMGQENTGELFF. The CDR3 coding sequence is TGTGCCAGGCTCATGGGACAGGAGAACACCGGGGAGCTGTTTTTT.

This clonotype came up many times. The CDR3 DNA reads TGCAGTGCCTTATTTCCCCTATTAGCGGGACCGTACGAGCAGTACTTC. It is translated as CSALFPLLAGPYEQYF. This chain connects TRBV20-1 to TRBJ2-7; TRBD2 matches 8 bases. Germline loops: CDR1 DFQATT, CDR2 SNEGSKA (reference sequence). V was clipped by 6 bases and J by 4 bases; unmatched bases: 17. The CDR3 extends over 16 amino acids.

The chain has TRBV5-1 and TRBJ1-2; 7 bases are a match to TRBD1. The CDR3 sequence is 16 residues long. Losses at the gene ends were 3 bases for V and 2 bases for J; bases not matched to a gene: 10. Per germline, CDR1 SGHRS and CDR2 YFSETQ. The CDR3 loop reads CASSSNAGTANYGYTF. For the CDR3, the DNA is TGCGCCAGCAGCTCTAACGCCGGGACAGCCAACTATGGCTACACCTTC.

This clonotype has a count of ten or more. This chain joins TRBV28 and TRBJ2-7, with D perhaps matching TRBD1 (5 bases). Germline values: CDR1 MDHEN, CDR2 SYDVKM. V lost 5 bases, J lost 0 bases, and 11 bases lay in between. CDR3 length: 14 amino acids. The CDR3 loop is CASSPYRSSYEQYF. The CDR3 DNA reads TGTGCCAGCAGTCCGTACAGGAGCTCCTACGAGCAGTACTTC.